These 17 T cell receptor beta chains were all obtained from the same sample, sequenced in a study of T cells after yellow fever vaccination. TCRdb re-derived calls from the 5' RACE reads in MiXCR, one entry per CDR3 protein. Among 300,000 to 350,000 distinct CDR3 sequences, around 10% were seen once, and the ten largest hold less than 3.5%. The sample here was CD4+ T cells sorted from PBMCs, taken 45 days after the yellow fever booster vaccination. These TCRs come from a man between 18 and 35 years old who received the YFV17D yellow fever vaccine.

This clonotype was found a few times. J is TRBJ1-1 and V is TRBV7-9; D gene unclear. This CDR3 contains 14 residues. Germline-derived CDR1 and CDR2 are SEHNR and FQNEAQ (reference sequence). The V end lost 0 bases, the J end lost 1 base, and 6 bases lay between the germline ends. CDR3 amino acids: CASSLAPGNTEAFF. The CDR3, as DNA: TGTGCCAGCAGCTTAGCCCCAGGGAACACTGAAGCTTTCTTT.

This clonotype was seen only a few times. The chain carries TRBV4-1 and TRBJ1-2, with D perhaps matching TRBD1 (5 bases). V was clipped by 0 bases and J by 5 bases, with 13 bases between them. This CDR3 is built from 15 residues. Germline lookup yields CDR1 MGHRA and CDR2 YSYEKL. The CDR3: CASSQDREVGYGYTF. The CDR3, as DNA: TGCGCCAGCAGCCAAGACAGGGAGGTCGGTTATGGCTACACCTTC.

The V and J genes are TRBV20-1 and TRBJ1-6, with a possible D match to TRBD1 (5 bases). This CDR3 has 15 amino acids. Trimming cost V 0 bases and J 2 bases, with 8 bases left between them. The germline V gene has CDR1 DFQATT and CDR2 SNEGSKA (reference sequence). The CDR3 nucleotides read TGCAGTGCTAGAGAAAGGGACGCCTATAATTCACCCCTCCACTTT. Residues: CSARERDAYNSPLHF.

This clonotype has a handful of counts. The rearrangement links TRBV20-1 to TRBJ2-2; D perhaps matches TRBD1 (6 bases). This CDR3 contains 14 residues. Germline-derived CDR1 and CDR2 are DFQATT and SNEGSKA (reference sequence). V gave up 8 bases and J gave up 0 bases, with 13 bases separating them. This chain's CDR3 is CSTTGRSNTGELFF. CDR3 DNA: TGCAGTACCACAGGGCGATCGAACACCGGGGAGCTGTTTTTT.

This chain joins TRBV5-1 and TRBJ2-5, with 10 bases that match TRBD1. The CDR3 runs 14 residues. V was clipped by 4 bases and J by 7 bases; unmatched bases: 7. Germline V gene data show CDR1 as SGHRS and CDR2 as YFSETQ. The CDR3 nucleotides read TGCGCCAGCAGCCCTGGGACAGGGGAGGGGACCCAGTACTTC. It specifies CASSPGTGEGTQYF. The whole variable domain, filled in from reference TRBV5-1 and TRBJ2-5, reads KAGVTQTPRYLIKTRGQQVTLSCSPISGHRSVSWYQQTPGQGLQFLFEYFSETQRNKGNFPGRFSGRQFSNSRSEMNVSTLELGDSALYLCASSPGTGEGTQYFGPGTRLLVL.

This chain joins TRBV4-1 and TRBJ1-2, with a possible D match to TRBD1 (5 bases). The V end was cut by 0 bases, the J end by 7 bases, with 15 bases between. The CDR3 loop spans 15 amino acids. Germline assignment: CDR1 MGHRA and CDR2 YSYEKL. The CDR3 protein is CASSQDKRGEVGYTF. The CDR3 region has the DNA TGCGCCAGCAGCCAAGATAAAAGGGGCGAGGTTGGCTACACCTTC.

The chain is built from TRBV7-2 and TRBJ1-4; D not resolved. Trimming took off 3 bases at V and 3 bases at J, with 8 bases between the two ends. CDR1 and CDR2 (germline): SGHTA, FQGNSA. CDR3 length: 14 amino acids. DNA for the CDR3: TGTGCCAGCAGCTTTCAGTCTTCTAATGAAAAACTGTTTTTT. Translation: CASSFQSSNEKLFF. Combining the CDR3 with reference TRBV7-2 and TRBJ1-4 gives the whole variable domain GAGVSQSPSNKVTEKGKDVELRCDPISGHTALYWYRQSLGQGLEFLIYFQGNSAPDKSGLPSDRFSAERTGGSVSTLTIQRTQQEDSAVYLCASSFQSSNEKLFFGSGTQLSVL.

CDR3: CTSSQDGAPTAPSQRGKTYEQYV. The CDR3 bases are TGCACCAGCAGCCAAGACGGGGCCCCGACAGCTCCCTCTCAGCGGGGGAAGACCTACGAGCAGTACGTC. V and J are TRBV1 and TRBJ2-7; no DNA check was done on the table's D call, TRBD2. TRBV1 is annotated as a pseudogene. This CDR3 has 23 residues.

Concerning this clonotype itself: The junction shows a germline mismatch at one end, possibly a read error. This CDR3 is CASSPGDRGSGNTKYF. The CDR3 DNA is TGCGCCAGCAGCCCGGGGGACAGAGGATCTGGAAACACCAAATATTTT. The rearrangement joins TRBV5-1 to TRBJ1-3; 7 bases line up with TRBD1. The CDR3 sequence is 16 residues long. Germline V CDR1 and CDR2: SGHRS, YFSETQ.

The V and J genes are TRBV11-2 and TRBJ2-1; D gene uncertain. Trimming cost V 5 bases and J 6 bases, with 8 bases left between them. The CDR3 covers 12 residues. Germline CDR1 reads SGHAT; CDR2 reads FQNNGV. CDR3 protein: CASSNGPNEQFF. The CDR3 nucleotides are TGTGCCAGCAGCAATGGCCCCAATGAGCAGTTCTTC.

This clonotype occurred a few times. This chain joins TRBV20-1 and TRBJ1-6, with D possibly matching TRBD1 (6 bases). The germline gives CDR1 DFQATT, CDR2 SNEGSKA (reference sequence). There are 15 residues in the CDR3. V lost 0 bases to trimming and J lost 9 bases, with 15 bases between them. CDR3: CSARDDGRGGSPLHF. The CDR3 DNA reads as TGCAGTGCTAGAGATGATGGCAGGGGAGGTTCACCCCTCCACTTT.

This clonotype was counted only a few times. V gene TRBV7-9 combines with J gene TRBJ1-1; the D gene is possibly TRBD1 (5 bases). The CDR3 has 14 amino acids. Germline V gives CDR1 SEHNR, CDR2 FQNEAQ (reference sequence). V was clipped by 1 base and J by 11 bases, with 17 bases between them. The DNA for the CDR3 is TGTGCCAGCAGCTTAGGTGGGACCCCCGAAGGGGCTTTCTTT. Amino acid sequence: CASSLGGTPEGAFF.

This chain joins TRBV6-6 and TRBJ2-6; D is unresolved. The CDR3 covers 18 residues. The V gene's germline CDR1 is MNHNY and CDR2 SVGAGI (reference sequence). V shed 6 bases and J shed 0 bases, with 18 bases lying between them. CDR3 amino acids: CASSPIAGSSSGANVLTF. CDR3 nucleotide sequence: TGTGCCAGCAGCCCTATCGCAGGCTCTAGCTCTGGGGCCAACGTCCTGACTTTC.

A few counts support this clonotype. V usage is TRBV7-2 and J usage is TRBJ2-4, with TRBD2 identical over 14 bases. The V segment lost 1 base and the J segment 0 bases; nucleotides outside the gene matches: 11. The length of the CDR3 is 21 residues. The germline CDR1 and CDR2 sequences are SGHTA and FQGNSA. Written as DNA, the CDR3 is TGTGCCAGCAGCTTAGGATTGGGACTAGCGGGGGTGACTCTAGCCAAAAACATTCAGTACTTC. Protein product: CASSLGLGLAGVTLAKNIQYF.

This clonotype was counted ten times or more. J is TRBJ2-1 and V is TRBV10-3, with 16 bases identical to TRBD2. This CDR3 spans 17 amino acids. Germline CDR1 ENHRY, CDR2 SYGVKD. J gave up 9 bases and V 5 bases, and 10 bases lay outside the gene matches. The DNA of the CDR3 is TGTGCCATCAGTTTAGGAGGGACTAGCGGGGGGGCTGGTGAGCAGTTCTTC. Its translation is CAISLGGTSGGAGEQFF.

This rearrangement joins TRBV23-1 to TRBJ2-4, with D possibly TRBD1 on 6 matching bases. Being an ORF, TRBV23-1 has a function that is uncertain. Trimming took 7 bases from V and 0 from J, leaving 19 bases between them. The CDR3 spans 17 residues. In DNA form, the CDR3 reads TGCGCCAGCACTAACAGCCGGGGACAACTAGCCAAAAACATTCAGTACTTC. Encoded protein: CASTNSRGQLAKNIQYF.

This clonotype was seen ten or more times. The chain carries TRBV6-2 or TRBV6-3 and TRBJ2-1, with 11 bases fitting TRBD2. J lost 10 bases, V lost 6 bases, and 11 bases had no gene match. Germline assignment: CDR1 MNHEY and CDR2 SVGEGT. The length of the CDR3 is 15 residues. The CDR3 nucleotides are TGTGCCAGCAGAGGCCTAGCGGGGGGTCTAGGAGAGCAGTTCTTC. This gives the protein CASRGLAGGLGEQFF.